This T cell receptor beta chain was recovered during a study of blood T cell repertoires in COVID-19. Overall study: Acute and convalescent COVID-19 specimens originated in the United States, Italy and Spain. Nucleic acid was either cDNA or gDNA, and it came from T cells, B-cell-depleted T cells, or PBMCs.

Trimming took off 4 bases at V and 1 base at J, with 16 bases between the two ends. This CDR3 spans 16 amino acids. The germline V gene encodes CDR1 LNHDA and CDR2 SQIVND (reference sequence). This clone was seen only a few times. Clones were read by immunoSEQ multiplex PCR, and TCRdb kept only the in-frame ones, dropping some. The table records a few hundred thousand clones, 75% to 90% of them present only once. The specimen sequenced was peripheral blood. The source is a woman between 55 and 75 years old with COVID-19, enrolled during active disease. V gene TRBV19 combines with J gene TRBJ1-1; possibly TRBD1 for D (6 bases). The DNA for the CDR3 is TGTGCCAGTAGTACAGATGGGGGCAGGGCGAACACTGAAGCTTTCTTT. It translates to CASSTDGGRANTEAFF.